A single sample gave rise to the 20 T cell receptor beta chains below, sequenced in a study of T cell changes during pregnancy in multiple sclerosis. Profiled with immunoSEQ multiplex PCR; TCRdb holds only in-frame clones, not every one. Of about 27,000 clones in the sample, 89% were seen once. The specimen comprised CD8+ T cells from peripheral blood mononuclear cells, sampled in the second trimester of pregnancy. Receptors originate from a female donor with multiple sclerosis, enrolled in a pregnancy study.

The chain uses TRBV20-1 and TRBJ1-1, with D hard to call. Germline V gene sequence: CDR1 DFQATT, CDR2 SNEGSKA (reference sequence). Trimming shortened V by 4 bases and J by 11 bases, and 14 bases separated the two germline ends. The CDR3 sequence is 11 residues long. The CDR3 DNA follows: TGCAGTGCTAATTTTGGCCTAGAGGCTTTCTTT. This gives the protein CSANFGLEAFF.

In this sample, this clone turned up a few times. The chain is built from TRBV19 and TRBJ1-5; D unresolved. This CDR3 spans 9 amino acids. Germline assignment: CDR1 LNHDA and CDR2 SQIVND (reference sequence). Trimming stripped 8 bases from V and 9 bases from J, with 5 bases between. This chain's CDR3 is CASGLPQHF. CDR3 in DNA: TGTGCCAGTGGCTTGCCCCAGCATTTT.

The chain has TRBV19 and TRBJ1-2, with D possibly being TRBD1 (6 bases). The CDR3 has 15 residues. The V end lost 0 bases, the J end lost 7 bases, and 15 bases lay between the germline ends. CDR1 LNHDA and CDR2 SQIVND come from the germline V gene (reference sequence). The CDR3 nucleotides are TGTGCCAGTAGTATAGACTACTCGGACAGTTTTGGCTACACCTTC. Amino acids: CASSIDYSDSFGYTF.

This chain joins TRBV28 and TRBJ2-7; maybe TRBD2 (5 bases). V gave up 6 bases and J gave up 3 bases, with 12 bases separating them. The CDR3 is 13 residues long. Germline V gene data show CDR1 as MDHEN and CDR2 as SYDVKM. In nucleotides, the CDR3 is TGTGCCAGCAGCCAACTCCGGGACTACGAGCAGTACTTC. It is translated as CASSQLRDYEQYF.

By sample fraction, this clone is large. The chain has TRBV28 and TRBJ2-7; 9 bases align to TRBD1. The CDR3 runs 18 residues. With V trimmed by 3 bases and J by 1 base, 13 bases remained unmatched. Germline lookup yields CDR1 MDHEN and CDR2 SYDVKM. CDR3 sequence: CASSLLLSMTGGSYEQYF. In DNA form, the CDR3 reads TGTGCCAGCAGTTTGTTGTTGAGTATGACAGGGGGGTCCTACGAGCAGTACTTC.

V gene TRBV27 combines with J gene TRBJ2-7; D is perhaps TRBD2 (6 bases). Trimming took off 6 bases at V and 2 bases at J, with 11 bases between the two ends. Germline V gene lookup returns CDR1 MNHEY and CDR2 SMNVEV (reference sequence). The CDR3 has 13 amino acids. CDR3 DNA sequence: TGTGCCAGCAGCCTAGCGCACCCCTACGAGCAGTACTTC. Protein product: CASSLAHPYEQYF.

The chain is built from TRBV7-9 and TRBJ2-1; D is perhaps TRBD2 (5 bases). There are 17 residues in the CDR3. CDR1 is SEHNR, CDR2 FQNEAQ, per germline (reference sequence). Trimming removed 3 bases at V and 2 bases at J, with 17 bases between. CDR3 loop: CASSFYPPLEAYNEQFF. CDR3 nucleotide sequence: TGTGCCAGCAGCTTTTACCCTCCATTGGAGGCCTACAATGAGCAGTTCTTC.

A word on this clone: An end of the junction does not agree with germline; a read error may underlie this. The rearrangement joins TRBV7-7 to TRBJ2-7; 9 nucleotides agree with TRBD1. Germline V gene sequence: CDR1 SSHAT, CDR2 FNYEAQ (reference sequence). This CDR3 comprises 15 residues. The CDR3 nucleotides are TGTGCTAGCAGCTTAGGGACAGGGATGGGCCAGGAGCAGTACTTC. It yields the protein CASSLGTGMGQEQYF.

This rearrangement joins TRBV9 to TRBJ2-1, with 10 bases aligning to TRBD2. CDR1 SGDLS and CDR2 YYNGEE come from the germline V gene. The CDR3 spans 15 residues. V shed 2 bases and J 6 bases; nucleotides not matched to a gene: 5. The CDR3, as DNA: TGTGCCAGCAGCGTTGCTAGCGGGGGCGTCAATGAGCAGTTCTTC. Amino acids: CASSVASGGVNEQFF.

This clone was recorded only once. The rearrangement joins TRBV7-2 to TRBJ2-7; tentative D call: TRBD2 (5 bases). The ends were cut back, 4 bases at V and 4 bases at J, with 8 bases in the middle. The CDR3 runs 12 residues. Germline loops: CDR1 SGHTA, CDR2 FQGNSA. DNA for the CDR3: TGTGCCAGCAGCTCGGGGTGGTACGAGCAGTACTTC. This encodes CASSSGWYEQYF.

This CDR3 reads CASSTENTGELFF. The DNA for the CDR3 is TGTGCCAGCAGTACTGAAAACACCGGGGAGCTGTTTTTT. The rearrangement links TRBV28 to TRBJ2-2; D remains ambiguous. This CDR3 spans 13 amino acids. Trimming removed 5 bases from V and 2 bases from J, with 6 bases in between. Germline V gene sequence: CDR1 MDHEN, CDR2 SYDVKM.

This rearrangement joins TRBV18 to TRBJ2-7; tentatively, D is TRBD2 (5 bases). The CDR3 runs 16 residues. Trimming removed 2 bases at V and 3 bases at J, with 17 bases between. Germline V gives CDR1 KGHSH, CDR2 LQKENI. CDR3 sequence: CASSPWQSGGYYEQYF. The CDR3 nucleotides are TGTGCCAGCTCACCATGGCAGTCCGGAGGTTACTACGAGCAGTACTTC.

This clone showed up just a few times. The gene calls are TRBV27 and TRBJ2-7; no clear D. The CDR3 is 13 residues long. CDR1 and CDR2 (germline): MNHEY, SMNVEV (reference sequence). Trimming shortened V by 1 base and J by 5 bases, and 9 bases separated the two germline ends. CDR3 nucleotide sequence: TGTGCCAGCAGTTTATATCGTCAGGACGAGCAGTACTTC. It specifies CASSLYRQDEQYF.

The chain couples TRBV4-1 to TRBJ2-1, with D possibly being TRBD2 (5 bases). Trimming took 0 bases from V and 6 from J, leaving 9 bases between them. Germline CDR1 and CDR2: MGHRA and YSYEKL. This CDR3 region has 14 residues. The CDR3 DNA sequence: TGCGCCAGCAGCCAAGACGCGGCGGGCAATGAGCAGTTCTTC. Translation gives CASSQDAAGNEQFF.

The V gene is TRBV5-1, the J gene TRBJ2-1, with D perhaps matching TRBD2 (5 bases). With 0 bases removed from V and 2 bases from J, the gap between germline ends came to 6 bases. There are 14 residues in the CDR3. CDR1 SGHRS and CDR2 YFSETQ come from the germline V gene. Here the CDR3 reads CASSLVGAYNEQFF. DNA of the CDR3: TGCGCCAGCAGCTTGGTCGGGGCCTACAATGAGCAGTTCTTC.

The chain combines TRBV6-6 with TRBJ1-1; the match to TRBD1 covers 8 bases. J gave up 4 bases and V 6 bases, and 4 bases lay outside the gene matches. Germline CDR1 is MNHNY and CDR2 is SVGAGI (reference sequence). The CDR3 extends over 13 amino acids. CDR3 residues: CASSDRGVTEAFF. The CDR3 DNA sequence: TGTGCCAGCAGCGACAGGGGCGTCACTGAAGCTTTCTTT.

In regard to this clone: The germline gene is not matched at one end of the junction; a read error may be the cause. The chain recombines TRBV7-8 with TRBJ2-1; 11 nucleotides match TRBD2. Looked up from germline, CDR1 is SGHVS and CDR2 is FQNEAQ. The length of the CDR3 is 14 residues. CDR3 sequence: CATSRLAGYNEQFF. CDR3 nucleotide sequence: TGTGCCACCAGCAGACTAGCGGGATACAATGAGCAGTTCTTC.

Here the CDR3 DNA reads TGTGCCAGTAGTAAGCGGGAGACCTACGAGCAGTACTTC. It specifies CASSKRETYEQYF. This chain connects TRBV19 to TRBJ2-7; 8 bases agree with TRBD2. Germline V lookup: CDR1 LNHDA, CDR2 SQIVND (reference sequence). V was pared by 4 bases and J by 2 bases, with 1 base of the junction left unmatched. The CDR3 has 13 residues.

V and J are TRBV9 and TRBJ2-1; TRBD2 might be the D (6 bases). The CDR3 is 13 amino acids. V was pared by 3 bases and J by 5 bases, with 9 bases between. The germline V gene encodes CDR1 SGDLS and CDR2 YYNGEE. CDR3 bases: TGTGCCAGCAGCGCGACTAGGGACAATGAGCAGTTCTTC. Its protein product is CASSATRDNEQFF.

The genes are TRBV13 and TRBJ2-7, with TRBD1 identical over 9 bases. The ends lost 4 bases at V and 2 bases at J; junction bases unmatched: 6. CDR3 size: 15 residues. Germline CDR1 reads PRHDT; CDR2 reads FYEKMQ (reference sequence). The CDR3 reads CASSSGTGTAYEQYF. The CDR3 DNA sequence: TGTGCCAGCAGCTCAGGGACAGGGACGGCCTACGAGCAGTACTTC.